This passage covers 29 T cell receptor beta chains from one sample sequenced in a study of cytomegalovirus exposure and HLA in healthy donors. The PCR contained 60 Vbeta and 13 Jbeta primers. The assay was immunoSEQ multiplex PCR, and TCRdb's table has in-frame clones only and misses some. The sample gives around 67,000 clones, approximately 74% of which show up once; about 24% is in the top ten. Sequencing input: PBMCs. The receptors stem from a woman aged 30 to 39 in good health and CMV-seropositive.

The chain has TRBV28 and TRBJ1-2; 8 bases agree with TRBD1. The V gene's germline CDR1 is MDHEN and CDR2 SYDVKM. This CDR3 has 14 amino acids. The J segment lost 3 bases and the V segment lost 6 bases, leaving 6 bases of the junction unmatched. CDR3 bases: TGTGCCAGCAGGCGGACAGGGCGGGACTATGGCTACACCTTC. This gives the protein CASRRTGRDYGYTF.

The chain links TRBV27 to TRBJ1-4, with D possibly being TRBD1 (5 bases). V lost 2 bases to trimming and J lost 4 bases, with 8 bases between them. Germline V CDR1 and CDR2: MNHEY, SMNVEV (reference sequence). The CDR3 runs 14 residues. The CDR3 region has the DNA TGTGCCAGCAGTTTAATGGGGCATAATGAAAAACTGTTTTTT. It is translated as CASSLMGHNEKLFF.

V and J are TRBV19 and TRBJ2-7; D is undetermined. CDR3 length equals 9 residues. CDR1 LNHDA and CDR2 SQIVND come from the germline V gene (reference sequence). The ends were cut back, 8 bases at V and 6 bases at J, with 5 bases in the middle. CDR3 coding DNA: TGTGCCAGTCAATGCGAGCAGTACTTC. Amino acids: CASQCEQYF.

The chain combines TRBV7-3 with TRBJ2-2; D call uncertain. Germline CDR1 reads SGHTA; CDR2 reads FQGTGA. The length of the CDR3 is 13 residues. V lost 4 bases and J lost 4, with 7 bases in between. The CDR3 DNA reads as TGTGCCAGCAGCTCCAGCGTCACCGGGGAGCTGTTTTTT. It yields the protein CASSSSVTGELFF.

CDR3 sequence (DNA): TGTGCCAGCAGCTTAGTTTTGGTAGCGGGAATTTACGAGCAGTACTTC. Encoded protein: CASSLVLVAGIYEQYF. V and J are TRBV7-9 and TRBJ2-7; 8 bases fit TRBD2. The CDR3 totals 16 residues. After removal of 1 base from V and 4 bases from J, the junction contained 9 bases not matched to a gene. Germline loops: CDR1 SEHNR, CDR2 FQNEAQ (reference sequence).

The V and J genes are TRBV5-6 and TRBJ2-7, with no clear D. The CDR3 contains 15 residues. Germline CDR1 SGHDT, CDR2 YYEEEE. The V gene lost 4 bases and the J gene lost 0 bases, with 14 bases spanning the gap. CDR3 DNA: TGTGCCAGCAGCACTTTGAGAATTAGCTCCTACGAGCAGTACTTC. This translates into CASSTLRISSYEQYF.

The V gene is TRBV5-1, the J gene TRBJ1-2; no clear D gene. The CDR3 is 15 amino acids. Germline CDR1 is SGHRS and CDR2 is YFSETQ. The V and J ends lost 0 bases and 6 bases respectively, with 15 bases between them. The CDR3 DNA reads as TGCGCCAGCAGCTTGGACGAGGGAGTCGGCAATGGCTACACCTTC. Amino acid sequence: CASSLDEGVGNGYTF.

This clone was detected once. The rearrangement uses TRBV6-1 and TRBJ1-4; tentatively, D is TRBD1 (6 bases). The CDR3 spans 14 residues. Germline V gene data show CDR1 as MNHNS and CDR2 as SASEGT. The V and J ends lost 6 bases and 4 bases respectively, with 12 bases between them. CDR3 DNA: TGTGCCAGCAGATCCGGGACACTTAATGAAAAACTGTTTTTT. As protein: CASRSGTLNEKLFF.

In nucleotides, the CDR3 is TGTGCCAGCAGTGAATGGGTGGGAGCGGTAGATACGCAGTATTTT. It specifies CASSEWVGAVDTQYF. This rearrangement joins TRBV25-1 to TRBJ2-3; maybe TRBD2 (5 bases). V was cut by 1 base and J by 5 bases, with 13 bases left in between. This CDR3 is 15 amino acids long. In germline, CDR1 is MGHDK, CDR2 SYGVNS. Full variable domain (rest looked up from reference TRBV25-1 and TRBJ2-3): EADIYQTPRYLVIGTGKKITLECSQTMGHDKMYWYQQDPGMELHLIHYSYGVNSTEKGDLSSESTVSRIRTEHFPLTLESARPSHTSQYLCASSEWVGAVDTQYFGPGTRLTVL.

The chain is built from TRBV5-1 and TRBJ2-7; no clear D gene. Trimming pared 3 bases from V and 4 bases from J, leaving 8 bases between. CDR1 is SGHRS, CDR2 YFSETQ, per germline. CDR3 length: 12 residues. The CDR3, as DNA: TGCGCCAGCAGCTCCCCAGGTTACGAGCAGTACTTC. Its translation is CASSSPGYEQYF.

This clone has just a few counts. The gene calls are TRBV4-1 and TRBJ2-7; D is possibly TRBD1 or TRBD2 (9 bases each). CDR1 is MGHRA and CDR2 is YSYEKL in the germline V gene. V lost 2 bases, J lost 0 bases, and 23 bases lay in between. The CDR3 length is 19 residues. In DNA form, the CDR3 reads TGCGCCAGCAGCCAAACTACAGGGGGCTGGCGGGAGGGCTCCTACGAGCAGTACTTC. This gives the protein CASSQTTGGWREGSYEQYF.

CDR3 sequence: CASSSGTGYNEQFF. The CDR3 DNA reads as TGTGCCAGCAGCTCCGGGACAGGGTACAATGAGCAGTTCTTC. The chain is built from TRBV5-4 and TRBJ2-1; 9 nucleotides match TRBD1. The CDR3 consists of 14 residues. V gave up 3 bases and J gave up 4 bases; unmatched junction bases: 2. The germline V gene encodes CDR1 SGHNT and CDR2 YYREEE (reference sequence). Full variable domain (rest looked up from reference TRBV5-4 and TRBJ2-1): ETGVTQSPTHLIKTRGQQVTLRCSSQSGHNTVSWYQQALGQGPQFIFQYYREEENGRGNFPPRFSGLQFPNYSSELNVNALELDDSALYLCASSSGTGYNEQFFGPGTRLTVL.

This clone was detected once. The V gene is TRBV28, the J gene TRBJ2-7; 8 bases line up with TRBD1. Germline V gives CDR1 MDHEN, CDR2 SYDVKM. The CDR3 has 13 residues. The trim removed 7 bases at V and 1 base at J, leaving 3 bases unmatched. CDR3 in DNA: TGTGCCAGCACCCACAGGGGGTCCTACGAGCAGTACTTC. Residues: CASTHRGSYEQYF.

The V and J genes are TRBV28 and TRBJ1-2; 9 nucleotides match TRBD1. This CDR3 has 12 residues. V was pared by 5 bases and J by 7 bases, with 2 bases of the junction left unmatched. Germline loops: CDR1 MDHEN, CDR2 SYDVKM. The DNA for the CDR3 is TGTGCCAGCAGTCCACAGGGGGCTGGCTACACCTTC. Its protein is CASSPQGAGYTF.

This chain joins TRBV5-4 and TRBJ2-1, with 7 nucleotides matching TRBD1. Germline CDR1 is SGHNT and CDR2 is YYREEE (reference sequence). This CDR3 has 15 residues. The trim removed 5 bases at V and 4 bases at J, leaving 9 bases unmatched. Here the CDR3 reads CASSKGQTPYNEQFF. The CDR3 DNA follows: TGTGCCAGCAGTAAGGGACAGACACCTTACAATGAGCAGTTCTTC.

The V call is TRBV7-2, the J call TRBJ2-1, with D perhaps TRBD2 (7 bases). Trimming took off 5 bases at V and 7 bases at J, with 18 bases between the two ends. The CDR3 covers 15 residues. CDR1 and CDR2 from the germline V gene are SGHTA and FQGNSA. This CDR3 reads CASSPGGGVKNEQFF. The CDR3 DNA reads as TGTGCCAGCAGCCCTGGAGGGGGGGTTAAGAATGAGCAGTTCTTC.

J is TRBJ1-5 and V is TRBV6-1; the match to TRBD1 covers 7 bases. Per germline, CDR1 MNHNS and CDR2 SASEGT. The CDR3 consists of 12 residues. Trimming cost V 6 bases and J 7 bases; bases outside gene matches: 3. Here the CDR3 reads CASRTGKQPQHF. The CDR3 bases are TGTGCCAGCAGGACAGGGAAACAGCCCCAGCATTTT.

The genes are TRBV29-1 and TRBJ2-7, with D maybe TRBD2 (5 bases). Germline assignment: CDR1 SQVTM and CDR2 ANQGSEA. The CDR3 contains 12 residues. The V end lost 7 bases, the J end lost 1 base, and 11 bases lay between the germline ends. The chain's CDR3 is CSGAESSYEQYF. CDR3 DNA sequence: TGCAGCGGAGCGGAGTCTTCCTACGAGCAGTACTTC.

This clone was counted between two and nine times. V usage is TRBV30 and J usage is TRBJ2-1, with TRBD2 matching over 10 bases. Germline V gene data show CDR1 as GTSNPN and CDR2 as SVGIG (reference sequence). The CDR3 covers 13 residues. J gave up 6 bases and V 7 bases, and 6 bases lay outside the gene matches. Here the CDR3 reads CASEREGRNEQFF. CDR3 DNA sequence: TGTGCCTCAGAGCGGGAGGGCCGCAATGAGCAGTTCTTC.

This chain connects TRBV2 to TRBJ2-7; no firm D call. V dropped 8 bases and J dropped 3 bases, with 11 bases sitting between them. Germline V gives CDR1 SNHLY, CDR2 FYNNEI. CDR3 size: 12 residues. In DNA form, the CDR3 reads TGTGCCAGCGATGACCGAGGCTACGAGCAGTACTTC. Protein sequence: CASDDRGYEQYF.

The rearrangement uses TRBV15 and TRBJ1-1; 9 bases are a match to TRBD1. CDR3 size: 12 residues. Germline V CDR1 and CDR2: LNHNV, YYDKDF (reference sequence). V gave up 3 bases and J gave up 11 bases; unmatched junction bases: 4. CDR3 region: CATSRGQGGAFF. In nucleotides, the CDR3 is TGTGCCACCAGCAGGGGACAGGGTGGCGCTTTCTTT.

CDR3 in DNA: TGCGCCAGCAGCCAAGAGGGACTAACTGCCTACGAGCAGTACTTC. Translation gives CASSQEGLTAYEQYF. V gene TRBV4-1 combines with J gene TRBJ2-7; 7 bases align to TRBD2. The CDR3 is 15 amino acids. The germline gives CDR1 MGHRA, CDR2 YSYEKL. The V gene end was trimmed by 0 bases and the J gene end by 2 bases; junction bases not matched to a gene: 4.

The chain carries TRBV7-9 and TRBJ1-1; D possibly corresponds to TRBD1 (6 bases). Germline loops: CDR1 SEHNR, CDR2 FQNEAQ (reference sequence). The V gene lost 5 bases and the J gene lost 1 base, with 17 bases spanning the gap. The CDR3 has 16 amino acids. CDR3 in amino acids: CASSPGQGSRNTEAFF. The DNA for the CDR3 is TGTGCCAGCAGCCCAGGTCAGGGGTCGAGGAACACTGAAGCTTTCTTT.

This clone was seen at least ten times. The chain has TRBV10-1 and TRBJ2-1; weak D call: TRBD2 (5 bases). Trimming cost V 8 bases and J 0 bases, with 20 bases left between them. The CDR3 has 17 amino acids. Germline values: CDR1 WNHNN, CDR2 SYGVQD (reference sequence). The CDR3 DNA follows: TGCGCCAGCTCCAAGTTAGGAGGCCCTAGCTCCTACAATGAGCAGTTCTTC. It encodes CASSKLGGPSSYNEQFF.

V and J are TRBV4-2 and TRBJ2-5; TRBD1 aligns across 7 bases. The V and J ends lost 0 bases and 5 bases, in that order; junction bases with no gene match: 6. The CDR3 runs to 15 residues. CDR1 is LGHNA and CDR2 is YNFKEQ in the germline V gene. CDR3: CASSQDEGGVETQYF. As DNA, the CDR3 is TGTGCCAGCAGCCAAGATGAAGGGGGCGTGGAGACCCAGTACTTC.

The chain uses TRBV7-8 and TRBJ2-5; no reliable D call. The CDR3 extends over 15 amino acids. Germline-derived CDR1 and CDR2 are SGHVS and FQNEAQ. The ends were cut back, 1 base at V and 1 base at J, with 10 bases in the middle. This CDR3 reads CASSLVAHPQETQYF. The DNA of the CDR3 is TGTGCCAGCAGCTTAGTAGCTCACCCCCAAGAGACCCAGTACTTC. Full variable domain (remainder filled in from reference TRBV7-8 and TRBJ2-5): GAGVSQSPRYKVAKRGQDVALRCDPISGHVSLFWYQQALGQGPEFLTYFQNEAQLDKSGLPSDRFFAERPEGSVSTLKIQRTQQEDSAVYLCASSLVAHPQETQYFGPGTRLLVL.

This clone has more than one count but fewer than ten. This rearrangement joins TRBV6-1 to TRBJ2-5; 10 bases line up with TRBD2. The V gene's germline CDR1 is MNHNS and CDR2 SASEGT. The V and J ends lost 4 bases and 4 bases, in that order; junction bases with no gene match: 3. This CDR3 region has 14 residues. The CDR3 sequence: CASSAASGGETQYF. The DNA for the CDR3 is TGTGCCAGCAGTGCGGCTAGCGGGGGAGAGACCCAGTACTTC.

V gene TRBV4-1 combines with J gene TRBJ2-1; 7 bases match TRBD2. The CDR3 is 18 amino acids. CDR1 and CDR2 (germline): MGHRA, YSYEKL. V was pared by 0 bases and J by 8 bases, with 16 bases of the junction left unmatched. CDR3 sequence reads: CASSQESASGKGRDEQFF. In DNA form, the CDR3 reads TGCGCCAGCAGCCAAGAGTCAGCGAGCGGGAAGGGTAGGGATGAGCAGTTCTTC.

A note on this clone: Other DNA sequences within the sample encode an identical CDR3. The chain links TRBV6-5 to TRBJ2-7; 9 nucleotides line up with TRBD2. Germline loops: CDR1 MNHEY, CDR2 SVGAGI. V dropped 2 bases and J dropped 3; count of bases not matched to a gene: 2. The CDR3 totals 14 residues. CDR3 nucleotides: TGTGCCAGCAGTTACGGTAGCGGGAGCTACGAGCAGTACTTC. As protein: CASSYGSGSYEQYF.